The 21 T cell receptor beta chains reported below all come from one sample, sequenced in a study of long-term antiretroviral therapy in people with HIV (dated by TCRdb to 2022 to 2024). The immunoSEQ hsTCRB v3.0 assay was used at survey level resolution for TRB variable region sequencing. Here the immuneACCESS table is served through TCRdb, limited to in-frame sequences with V and J called. Missing clones are a known gap in these copies; in checked studies unresolved V genes cover under half, and the rest lacks a known reason. The sample table lists about 36,000 clones, approximately 83% of them with a count of one. The ten largest make up under 12% of the sample. The material sequenced was unsorted PBMCs, taken 2.2 years after starting antiretroviral therapy. The source is a young man with HIV.

V and J are TRBV30 and TRBJ1-2, with TRBD1 matching 7 bases. This CDR3 has 15 residues. Germline loops: CDR1 GTSNPN, CDR2 SVGIG (reference sequence). V was pared by 2 bases and J by 5 bases, with 11 bases of the junction left unmatched. The CDR3 region is CAWSPGGGDYYGYTF. For the CDR3, the DNA is TGTGCCTGGAGTCCAGGGGGAGGGGATTATTATGGCTACACCTTC. Using reference TRBV30 and TRBJ1-2 for the parts outside the CDR3, the full variable domain is SQTIHQWPATLVQPVGSPLSLECTVEGTSNPNLYWYRQAAGRGLQLLFYSVGIGQISSEVPQNLSASRPQDRQFILSSKKLLLSDSGFYLCAWSPGGGDYYGYTFGSGTRLTVV.

This chain connects TRBV7-2 to TRBJ2-1, with D perhaps TRBD1 (5 bases). The CDR3 is 13 amino acids. Trimming left V 3 bases short and J 4 bases short, with 7 bases between. The germline V gene encodes CDR1 SGHTA and CDR2 FQGNSA. Here the CDR3 reads CASSLDKYNEQFF. The CDR3 DNA sequence: TGTGCCAGCAGCTTGGACAAGTACAATGAGCAGTTCTTC.

The rearrangement joins TRBV10-3 to TRBJ2-2; 8 nucleotides line up with TRBD2. The CDR3 length is 16 residues. Per the germline V gene, CDR1 is ENHRY and CDR2 is SYGVKD. The V gene end was trimmed by 3 bases and the J gene end by 7 bases; junction bases not matched to a gene: 10. CDR3 sequence (DNA): TGTGCCATCAGTGATCATGGACTAGCTCGGAACGGGGAGCTGTTTTTT. Encoded protein: CAISDHGLARNGELFF.

The chain has TRBV6-1 and TRBJ1-2; no definite D call. CDR1 and CDR2 (germline): MNHNS, SASEGT. The CDR3 covers 13 residues. The V and J ends lost 3 bases and 2 bases respectively, with 7 bases between them. CDR3 DNA: TGTGCCAGCAGTGATCCCAACAACTATGGCTACACCTTC. Translating it yields CASSDPNNYGYTF.

This chain joins TRBV2 and TRBJ1-2; the match to TRBD1 covers 7 bases. This CDR3 is built from 15 residues. Germline V gene data show CDR1 as SNHLY and CDR2 as FYNNEI. Trimming at V came to 7 bases and at J to 4 bases, leaving 12 bases not matched to a gene. Here the CDR3 reads CASTRGARQGYGYTF. For the CDR3, the DNA is TGTGCCAGCACCCGAGGGGCCCGACAGGGCTATGGCTACACCTTC. The full variable domain, completed using reference TRBV2 and TRBJ1-2, is EPEVTQTPSHQVTQMGQEVILRCVPISNHLYFYWYRQILGQKVEFLVSFYNNEISEKSEIFDDQFSVERPDGSNFTLKIRSTKLEDSAMYFCASTRGARQGYGYTFGSGTRLTVV.

The chain links TRBV4-2 to TRBJ2-1; TRBD1 agrees at 11 bases. V shed 0 bases, J shed 3 bases, and the junction held 1 base outside the gene matches. CDR1 is LGHNA, CDR2 YNFKEQ, per germline. The CDR3 is 16 residues long. The DNA of the CDR3 is TGTGCCAGCAGCCAAGATGGGACAGGGGGCTACAATGAGCAGTTCTTC. Its translation: CASSQDGTGGYNEQFF.

The rearrangement links TRBV7-6 to TRBJ2-7, with D hard to call. Trimming took off 11 bases at V and 0 bases at J, with 11 bases between the two ends. CDR3 length: 12 amino acids. The V gene's germline CDR1 is SGHVS and CDR2 FNYEAQ. CDR3 DNA sequence: TGTGCCTCGTCCGGGTTCTCCTACGAGCAGTACTTC. This encodes CASSGFSYEQYF.

This clone is a singleton in its sample. Here the CDR3 reads CASSGAGAGNEQFF. For the CDR3, the DNA is TGCGCCAGCAGCGGGGCCGGGGCTGGGAATGAGCAGTTCTTC. V and J are TRBV5-1 and TRBJ2-1; possibly TRBD1 or TRBD2 for D (5 bases each). The CDR3 is 14 residues long. Germline V lookup: CDR1 SGHRS, CDR2 YFSETQ. Trimming left V 4 bases short and J 7 bases short, with 15 bases between. Using reference TRBV5-1 and TRBJ2-1 for the parts outside the CDR3, the full variable domain is KAGVTQTPRYLIKTRGQQVTLSCSPISGHRSVSWYQQTPGQGLQFLFEYFSETQRNKGNFPGRFSGRQFSNSRSEMNVSTLELGDSALYLCASSGAGAGNEQFFGPGTRLTVL.

The chain recombines TRBV30 with TRBJ1-2; D is uncertain. Germline lookup yields CDR1 GTSNPN and CDR2 SVGIG (reference sequence). This CDR3 is 12 amino acids long. Trimming removed 0 bases from V and 8 bases from J, with 10 bases in between. CDR3 coding DNA: TGTGCCTGGAGTGTATTGGGTTGGGGCTACACCTTC. Its translation: CAWSVLGWGYTF.

This chain connects TRBV28 to TRBJ1-1, with D possibly being TRBD1 (5 bases). The germline V gene encodes CDR1 MDHEN and CDR2 SYDVKM. Trimming pared 7 bases from V and 2 bases from J, leaving 8 bases between. The CDR3 has 12 amino acids. CDR3 in DNA: TGTGCCAGCACATGGGACAACACTGAAGCTTTCTTT. It yields the protein CASTWDNTEAFF.

This chain joins TRBV29-1 and TRBJ1-2; D gene ambiguous. The length of the CDR3 is 14 residues. Trimming took 2 bases from V and 5 from J, leaving 15 bases between them. CDR1 is SQVTM, CDR2 ANQGSEA, per germline. The CDR3 reads CSVETGPREYGYTF. CDR3 DNA sequence: TGCAGCGTTGAAACCGGGCCGCGAGAGTATGGCTACACCTTC.

This clone appeared a single time. V and J are TRBV5-5 and TRBJ1-2; D ambiguous. Trimming removed 0 bases from V and 3 bases from J, with 9 bases in between. The CDR3 sequence is 14 residues long. CDR1 and CDR2 (germline): SGHKS, YYEKEE (reference sequence). CDR3 in amino acids: CASSLATGDYGYTF. The CDR3 DNA is TGTGCCAGCAGCTTGGCCACCGGGGACTATGGCTACACCTTC.

The chain joins TRBV11-1 to TRBJ2-5; 7 positions agree with TRBD2. This CDR3 has 16 residues. The germline V gene encodes CDR1 SGHAT and CDR2 FQDESV (reference sequence). V shed 5 bases and J 4 bases; nucleotides not matched to a gene: 13. CDR3 sequence (DNA): TGTGCCAGCAGCCCCAAACTAGCGTCGGGTAGAGAGACCCAGTACTTC. This translates into CASSPKLASGRETQYF.

The rearrangement links TRBV2 to TRBJ2-3, with D perhaps assigned TRBD1 or TRBD2 (5 bases each). CDR1 is SNHLY, CDR2 FYNNEI, per germline. Trimming shortened V by 6 bases and J by 10 bases, and 23 bases separated the two germline ends. This CDR3 contains 15 residues. CDR3 residues: CASRKGLVGPNAQYF. The CDR3 coding sequence is TGTGCCAGCAGGAAGGGATTGGTGGGACCAAACGCGCAGTATTTT.

The chain has TRBV27 and TRBJ1-1; D is possibly TRBD1 (5 bases). Trimming cost V 0 bases and J 4 bases, with 18 bases left between them. Germline CDR1 reads MNHEY; CDR2 reads SMNVEV (reference sequence). The CDR3 runs to 17 residues. CDR3 sequence (DNA): TGTGCCAGCAGTTTATCGCCCCGGGGCAGGTGGGGCACTGAAGCTTTCTTT. Its protein is CASSLSPRGRWGTEAFF.

This clone was recorded once. The V and J genes are TRBV9 and TRBJ1-1; a possible D gene is TRBD1 (6 bases). There are 16 residues in the CDR3. The V and J ends lost 4 bases and 0 bases respectively, with 16 bases between them. Germline loops: CDR1 SGDLS, CDR2 YYNGEE. In DNA form, the CDR3 reads TGTGCCAGCAGCCCAGGGGTCACGAAAATGAACACTGAAGCTTTCTTT. Translated, it gives CASSPGVTKMNTEAFF.

This clone has just a few counts. The V and J genes are TRBV7-2 and TRBJ2-7, with TRBD1 identical over 7 bases. Per the germline V gene, CDR1 is SGHTA and CDR2 is FQGNSA. The ends lost 0 bases at V and 10 bases at J; junction bases unmatched: 6. The CDR3 contains 13 residues. The CDR3: CASSLAQDRAQYF. Here the CDR3 DNA reads TGTGCCAGCAGCTTAGCCCAAGACAGGGCCCAGTACTTC.

This chain uses TRBV4-1 with TRBJ1-1; 7 nucleotides align to TRBD1. There are 14 residues in the CDR3. The V gene's germline CDR1 is MGHRA and CDR2 YSYEKL. V was clipped by 6 bases and J by 2 bases; unmatched bases: 6. This CDR3 is CASRQGGGNTEAFF. The CDR3 nucleotides read TGCGCCAGCAGGCAGGGGGGGGGTAACACTGAAGCTTTCTTT.

The rearrangement joins TRBV14 to TRBJ2-5, with a tentative D call TRBD1 (5 bases). CDR3 size: 16 residues. Trimming cost V 0 bases and J 2 bases, with 13 bases left between them. Germline CDR1 SGHDN, CDR2 FVKESK. DNA of the CDR3: TGTGCCAGCAGCCAAGATGCCCGGACAATACAAGAGACCCAGTACTTC. Translating it yields CASSQDARTIQETQYF. The full variable domain, in which reference TRBV14 and TRBJ2-5 provide the parts outside the CDR3, is EAGVTQFPSHSVIEKGQTVTLRCDPISGHDNLYWYRRVMGKEIKFLLHFVKESKQDESGMPNNRFLAERTGGTYSTLKVQPAELEDSGVYFCASSQDARTIQETQYFGPGTRLLVL.

This rearrangement joins TRBV18 to TRBJ1-5; D is unresolved. The CDR3 runs 12 residues. The V end was cut by 3 bases, the J end by 9 bases, with 9 bases between. The germline CDR1 and CDR2 sequences are KGHSH and LQKENI. The CDR3 sequence is CASSPGFRPQHF. CDR3 bases: TGTGCCAGCTCACCCGGGTTCAGGCCCCAGCATTTT.

J is TRBJ2-1 and V is TRBV9; 12 bases are shared with TRBD2. V lost 3 bases, J lost 7 bases, and 11 bases stayed unmatched. The germline V gene has CDR1 SGDLS and CDR2 YYNGEE. The CDR3 consists of 17 residues. This chain's CDR3 is CASSGSKGTSGLNEQFF. In DNA, the CDR3 is TGTGCCAGCAGCGGCAGTAAGGGGACTAGCGGGTTGAATGAGCAGTTCTTC.